This TCR beta chain was obtained from a study of read filtering for tumor transcriptome and immune sequencing. General study points: IR-seq and RNA-seq agreed better without single-read clonotypes. The sorted CD138-negative fraction was a mixed bone marrow immune population, not purified T cells.

From approximately 430 ng of RNA, a library with molecular barcoded alpha/delta and beta/gamma adaptors was made. From the reads, TCRdb called clonotypes with MiXCR, one entry per CDR3 protein. This sample yields about 50,000 distinct CDR3 sequences, of which roughly 19% are seen a single time; approximately 15% belongs to the top ten. The CDR3 has 13 amino acids. The junction had 7 bases not matched to a gene; V was cut back by 7 bases and J by 7 bases. The germline V gene encodes CDR1 LNHDA and CDR2 SQIVND (reference sequence). About this clonotype itself: Its antigen is not known.

This sequence was found in a donor over 35 with multiple myeloma. The chain carries TRBV19 and TRBJ2-1; TRBD1 matches 7 bases. Sequences were obtained from a population of CD138-negative cells sorted from bone marrow. CDR3 sequence reads: CASTRDSLNEQFF. CDR3 in DNA: TGTGCCAGTACTCGGGACAGTTTAAATGAGCAGTTCTTC.